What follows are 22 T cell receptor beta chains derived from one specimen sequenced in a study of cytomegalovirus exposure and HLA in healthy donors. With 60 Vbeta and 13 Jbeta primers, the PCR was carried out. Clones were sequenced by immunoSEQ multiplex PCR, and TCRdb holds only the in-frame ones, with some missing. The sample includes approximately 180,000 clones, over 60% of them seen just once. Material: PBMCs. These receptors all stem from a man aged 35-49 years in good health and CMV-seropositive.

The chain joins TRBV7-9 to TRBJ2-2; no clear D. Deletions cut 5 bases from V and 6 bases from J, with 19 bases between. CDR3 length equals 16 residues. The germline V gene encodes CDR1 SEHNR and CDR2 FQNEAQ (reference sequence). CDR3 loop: CASSPTDRLGAGELFF. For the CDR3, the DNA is TGTGCCAGCAGCCCAACCGACCGGCTTGGAGCCGGGGAGCTGTTTTTT.

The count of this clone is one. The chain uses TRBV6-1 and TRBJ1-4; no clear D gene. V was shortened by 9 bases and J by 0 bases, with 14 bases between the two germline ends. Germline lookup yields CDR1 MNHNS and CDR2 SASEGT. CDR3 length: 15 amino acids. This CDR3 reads CASTLNRATNEKLFF. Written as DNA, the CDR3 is TGTGCCAGTACCCTGAATCGGGCAACTAATGAAAAACTGTTTTTT.

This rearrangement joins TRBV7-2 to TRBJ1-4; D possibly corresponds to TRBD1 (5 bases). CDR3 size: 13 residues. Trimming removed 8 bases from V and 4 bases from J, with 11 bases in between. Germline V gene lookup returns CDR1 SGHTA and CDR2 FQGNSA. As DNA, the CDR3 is TGTGCCAGCGGGCAGGGTAATAATGAAAAACTGTTTTTT. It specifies CASGQGNNEKLFF.

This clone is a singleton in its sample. The CDR3 is CASSLDINQPQHF. The CDR3 nucleotides are TGTGCCAGCAGTTTGGACATCAATCAGCCCCAGCATTTT. The chain combines TRBV27 with TRBJ1-5; D possibly corresponds to TRBD1 (5 bases). CDR3 length: 13 amino acids. The germline V and J ends were trimmed by 3 bases and 3 bases, with 6 bases remaining between them. Germline CDR1 is MNHEY and CDR2 is SMNVEV (reference sequence).

CDR3 coding DNA: TGTGCCAGCAGCTCCCCGGGACAGGGGGCCAGGGATGGCTACACCTTC. It codes for CASSSPGQGARDGYTF. The J gene is TRBJ1-2, the V gene TRBV7-9; 12 bases fit TRBD1. Germline V gene sequence: CDR1 SEHNR, CDR2 FQNEAQ (reference sequence). V lost 4 bases, J lost 6 bases, and 9 bases stayed unmatched. The CDR3 sequence is 16 residues long. Using reference TRBV7-9 and TRBJ1-2 for the parts outside the CDR3, the full variable domain is DTGVSQNPRHKITKRGQNVTFRCDPISEHNRLYWYRQTLGQGPEFLTYFQNEAQLEKSRLLSDRFSAERPKGSFSTLEIQRTEQGDSAMYLCASSSPGQGARDGYTFGSGTRLTVV.

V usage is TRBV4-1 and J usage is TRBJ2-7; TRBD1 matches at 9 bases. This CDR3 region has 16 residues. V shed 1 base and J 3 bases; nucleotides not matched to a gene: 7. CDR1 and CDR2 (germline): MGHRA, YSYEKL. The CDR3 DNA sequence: TGCGCCAGCAGCCAAGCCACAGGGGGCGCTTACTACGAGCAGTACTTC. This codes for CASSQATGGAYYEQYF.

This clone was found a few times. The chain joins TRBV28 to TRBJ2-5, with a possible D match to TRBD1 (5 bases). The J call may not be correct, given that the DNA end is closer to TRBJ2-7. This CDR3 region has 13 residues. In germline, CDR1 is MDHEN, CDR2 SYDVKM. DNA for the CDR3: TGTGCCAGCAGCTTAGGGGCCTCCTACGAGCAGTACTTC. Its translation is CASSLGASYEQYF.

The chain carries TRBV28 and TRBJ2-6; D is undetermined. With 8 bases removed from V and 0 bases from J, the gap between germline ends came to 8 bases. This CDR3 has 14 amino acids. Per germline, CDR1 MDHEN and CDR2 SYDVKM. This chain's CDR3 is CASGETSGANVLTF. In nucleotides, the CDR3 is TGTGCCAGCGGAGAGACCTCTGGGGCCAACGTCCTGACTTTC.

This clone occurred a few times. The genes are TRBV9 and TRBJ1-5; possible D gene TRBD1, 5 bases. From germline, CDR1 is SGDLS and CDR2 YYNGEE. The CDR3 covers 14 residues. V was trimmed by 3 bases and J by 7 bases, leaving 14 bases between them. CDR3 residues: CASSGGQVEQPQHF. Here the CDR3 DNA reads TGTGCCAGCAGCGGGGGCCAAGTGGAGCAGCCCCAGCATTTT.

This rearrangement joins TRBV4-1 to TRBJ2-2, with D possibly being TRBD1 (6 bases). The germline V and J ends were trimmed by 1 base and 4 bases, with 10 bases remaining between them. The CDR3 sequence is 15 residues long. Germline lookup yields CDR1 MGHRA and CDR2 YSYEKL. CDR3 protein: CASSQAGAITGELFF. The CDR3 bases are TGCGCCAGCAGCCAAGCAGGGGCGATCACCGGGGAGCTGTTTTTT.

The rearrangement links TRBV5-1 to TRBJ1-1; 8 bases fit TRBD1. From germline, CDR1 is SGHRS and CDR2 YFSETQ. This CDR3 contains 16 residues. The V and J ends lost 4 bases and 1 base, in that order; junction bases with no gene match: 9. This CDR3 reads CASSHGQGLRNTEAFF. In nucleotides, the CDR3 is TGCGCCAGCAGCCATGGACAGGGCCTGAGGAACACTGAAGCTTTCTTT.

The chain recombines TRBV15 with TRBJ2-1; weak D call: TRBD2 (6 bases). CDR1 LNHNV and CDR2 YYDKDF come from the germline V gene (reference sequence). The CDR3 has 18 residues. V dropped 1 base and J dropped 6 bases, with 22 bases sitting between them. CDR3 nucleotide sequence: TGTGCCACCAGCAGAGGGAGCTCGGGGGAGGCACGGGGCAATGAGCAGTTCTTC. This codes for CATSRGSSGEARGNEQFF.

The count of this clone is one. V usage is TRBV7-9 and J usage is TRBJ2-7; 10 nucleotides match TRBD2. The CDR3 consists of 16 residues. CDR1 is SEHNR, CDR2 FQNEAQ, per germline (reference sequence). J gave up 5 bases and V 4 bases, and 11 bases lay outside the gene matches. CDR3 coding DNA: TGTGCCAGCAGCTCACCTAGCGGGAGTCGTAGCGACGAGCAGTACTTC. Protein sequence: CASSSPSGSRSDEQYF.

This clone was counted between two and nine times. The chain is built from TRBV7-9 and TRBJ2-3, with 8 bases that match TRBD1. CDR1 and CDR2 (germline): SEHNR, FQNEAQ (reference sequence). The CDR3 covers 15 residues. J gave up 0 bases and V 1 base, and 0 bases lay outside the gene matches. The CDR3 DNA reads TGTGCCAGCAGCTTAGGGACAGGGAGCACAGATACGCAGTATTTT. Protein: CASSLGTGSTDTQYF.

CDR3 DNA: TGTGCCAGCAGCCCAATAGCGGCGGGAGGAGGTATAGCCGGGGAGCTGTTTTTT. Translation gives CASSPIAAGGGIAGELFF. The chain joins TRBV7-3 to TRBJ2-2, with TRBD2 matching over 8 bases. V gave up 5 bases and J gave up 6 bases; unmatched junction bases: 17. Germline values: CDR1 SGHTA, CDR2 FQGTGA. CDR3 size: 18 residues.

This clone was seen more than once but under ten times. The CDR3 region has the DNA TGCAGTGCTAGTCAGTTGTCAGAGCAGTTCTTC. It yields the protein CSASQLSEQFF. The chain combines TRBV20-1 with TRBJ2-1, with D unclear. The CDR3 covers 11 residues. Looked up from germline, CDR1 is DFQATT and CDR2 is SNEGSKA (reference sequence). V shed 3 bases and J shed 10 bases, with 10 bases lying between them.

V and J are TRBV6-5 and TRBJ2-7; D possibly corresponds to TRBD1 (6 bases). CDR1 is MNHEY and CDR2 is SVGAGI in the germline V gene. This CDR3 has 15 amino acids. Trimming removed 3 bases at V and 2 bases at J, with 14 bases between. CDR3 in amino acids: CASSYRTAGPYEQYF. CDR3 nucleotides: TGTGCCAGCAGTTATAGGACAGCCGGTCCCTACGAGCAGTACTTC.

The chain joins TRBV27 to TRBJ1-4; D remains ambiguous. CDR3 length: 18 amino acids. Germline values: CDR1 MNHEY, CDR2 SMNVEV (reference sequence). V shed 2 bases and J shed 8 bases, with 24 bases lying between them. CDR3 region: CASSLDGPRRPRSEKLFF. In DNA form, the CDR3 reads TGTGCCAGCAGTTTAGATGGACCCCGGAGGCCGCGGTCGGAAAAACTGTTTTTT.

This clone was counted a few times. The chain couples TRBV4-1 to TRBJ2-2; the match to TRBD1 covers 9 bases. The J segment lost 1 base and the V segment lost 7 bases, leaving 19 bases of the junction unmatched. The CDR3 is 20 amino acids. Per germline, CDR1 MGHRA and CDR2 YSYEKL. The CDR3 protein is CASTPLGDRAFTQNTGELFF. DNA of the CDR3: TGCGCCAGCACCCCACTCGGGGACAGGGCGTTCACCCAGAACACCGGGGAGCTGTTTTTT.

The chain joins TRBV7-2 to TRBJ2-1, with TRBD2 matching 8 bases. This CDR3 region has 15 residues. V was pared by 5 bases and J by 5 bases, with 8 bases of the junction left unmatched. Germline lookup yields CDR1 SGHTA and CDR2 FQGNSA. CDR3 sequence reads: CASSPGTSRHNEQFF. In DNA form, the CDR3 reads TGTGCCAGCAGCCCCGGGACTAGTCGCCACAATGAGCAGTTCTTC.

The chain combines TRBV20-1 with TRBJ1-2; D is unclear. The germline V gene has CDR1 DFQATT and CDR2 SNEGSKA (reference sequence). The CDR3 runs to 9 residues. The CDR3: CAAGPGYTF. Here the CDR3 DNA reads TGCGCGGCGGGCCCTGGCTACACCTTC.

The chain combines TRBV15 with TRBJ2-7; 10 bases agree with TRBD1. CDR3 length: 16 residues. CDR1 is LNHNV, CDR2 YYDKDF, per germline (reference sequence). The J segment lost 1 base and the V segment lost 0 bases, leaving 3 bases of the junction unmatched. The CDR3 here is CATSREPGQGSYEQYF. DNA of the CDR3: TGTGCCACCAGCAGAGAACCGGGACAGGGGTCCTACGAGCAGTACTTC.